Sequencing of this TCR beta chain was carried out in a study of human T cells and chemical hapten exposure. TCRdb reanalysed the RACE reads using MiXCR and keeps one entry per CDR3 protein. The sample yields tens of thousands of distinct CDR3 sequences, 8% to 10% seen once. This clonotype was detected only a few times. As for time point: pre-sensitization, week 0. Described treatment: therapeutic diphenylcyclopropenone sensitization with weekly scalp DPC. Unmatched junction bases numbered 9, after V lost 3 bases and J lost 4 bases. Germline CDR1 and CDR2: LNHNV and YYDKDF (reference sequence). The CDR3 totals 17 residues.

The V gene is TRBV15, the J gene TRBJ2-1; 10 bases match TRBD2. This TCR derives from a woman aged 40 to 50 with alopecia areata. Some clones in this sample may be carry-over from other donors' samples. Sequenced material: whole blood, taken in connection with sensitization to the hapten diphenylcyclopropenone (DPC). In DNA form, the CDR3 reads TGTGCCACCAGCAGGGAAAGAGCGGGGGGGTTGTACAATGAGCAGTTCTTC. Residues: CATSRERAGGLYNEQFF.